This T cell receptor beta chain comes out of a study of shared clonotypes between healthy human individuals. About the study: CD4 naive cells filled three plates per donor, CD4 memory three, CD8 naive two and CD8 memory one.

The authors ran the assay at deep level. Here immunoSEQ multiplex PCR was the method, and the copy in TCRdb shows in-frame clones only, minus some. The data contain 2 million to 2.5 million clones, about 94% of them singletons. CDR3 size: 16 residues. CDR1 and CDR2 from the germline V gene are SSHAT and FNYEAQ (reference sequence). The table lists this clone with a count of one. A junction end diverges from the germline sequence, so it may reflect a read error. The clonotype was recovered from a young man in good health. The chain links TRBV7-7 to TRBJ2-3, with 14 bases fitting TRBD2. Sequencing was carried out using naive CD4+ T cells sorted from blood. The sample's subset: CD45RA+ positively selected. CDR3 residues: CASSPETSGRAGTQYF. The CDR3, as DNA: TGTGCTAGCAGCCCCGAGACTAGCGGGAGGGCGGGTACGCAGTATTTT. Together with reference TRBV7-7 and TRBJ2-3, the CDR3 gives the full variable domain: GAGVSQSPRYKVTKRGQDVTLRCDPISSHATLYWYQQALGQGPEFLTYFNYEAQPDKSGLPSDRFSAERPEGSISTLTIQRTEQRDSAMYRCASSPETSGRAGTQYFGPGTRLTVL.